Listed here are 19 T cell receptor beta chains from one sample, sequenced in a study of shared clonotypes between healthy human individuals. Clones were read by immunoSEQ multiplex PCR, and TCRdb kept only the in-frame ones, dropping some. The table records about 520,000 clones, 90% to 96% of them present only once. The sequenced sample consisted of naive CD4+ T cells sorted from blood. Subset given: CD45RA+ positively selected. Receptors were obtained from a woman younger than 45 in good health.

The V and J genes are TRBV28 and TRBJ1-3; the D gene is possibly TRBD1 (5 bases). The V gene lost 5 bases and the J gene lost 4 bases, with 21 bases spanning the gap. The germline CDR1 and CDR2 sequences are MDHEN and SYDVKM. This CDR3 has 17 amino acids. Here the CDR3 DNA reads TGTGCCAGCAGTCACCTGTTGGCAGGGACGGGAGGAAACACCATATATTTT. It specifies CASSHLLAGTGGNTIYF.

The V gene is TRBV6-6, the J gene TRBJ2-7, with 12 bases aligning to TRBD2. J gave up 4 bases and V 2 bases, and 3 bases lay outside the gene matches. The CDR3 extends over 15 amino acids. Per germline, CDR1 MNHNY and CDR2 SVGAGI (reference sequence). CDR3 sequence reads: CASSYEGLAGYEQYF. DNA for the CDR3: TGTGCCAGCAGTTACGAGGGACTAGCGGGTTACGAGCAGTACTTC.

The V call is TRBV9, the J call TRBJ2-1; D may match TRBD1 or TRBD2 (9 bases each). Between the trimmed V and J ends, which lost 4 bases and 7 bases, there was a span of 33 bases. Germline V gene data show CDR1 as SGDLS and CDR2 as YYNGEE. The length of the CDR3 is 20 residues. The CDR3 nucleotides are TGTGCCAGCAGCCCCTCCTTGAGGGACAGGGATGCGGGAGGGGGTAATGAGCAGTTCTTC. It codes for CASSPSLRDRDAGGGNEQFF.

This chain joins TRBV28 and TRBJ1-3, with unresolved D. The V end was cut by 10 bases, the J end by 4 bases, with 5 bases between. This CDR3 comprises 10 residues. The V gene's germline CDR1 is MDHEN and CDR2 SYDVKM. CDR3: CATAGNTIYF. In DNA, the CDR3 is TGTGCCACCGCCGGAAACACCATATATTTT.

The chain joins TRBV4-1 to TRBJ2-7, with 7 bases identical to TRBD1. V gave up 4 bases and J gave up 6 bases; unmatched junction bases: 9. Germline V gives CDR1 MGHRA, CDR2 YSYEKL. The CDR3 sequence is 14 residues long. DNA for the CDR3: TGCGCCAGCAGCCCCGACAGGAGGACAGGCGAGCAGTACTTC. Translated: CASSPDRRTGEQYF.

In this sample, this clone turned up once. The chain links TRBV18 to TRBJ2-1; 16 bases align to TRBD2. CDR1 is KGHSH, CDR2 LQKENI, per germline. This CDR3 spans 17 amino acids. V gave up 3 bases and J gave up 7 bases; unmatched junction bases: 6. The CDR3 region is CASSPGTSGRAGNEQFF. The CDR3 DNA is TGTGCCAGCTCACCCGGGACTAGCGGGAGGGCCGGAAATGAGCAGTTCTTC.

CDR3 residues: CASSSGTGNEKLFF. The DNA for the CDR3 is TGTGCCAGCAGCTCCGGGACAGGAAATGAAAAACTGTTTTTT. The V and J genes are TRBV7-2 and TRBJ1-4; 8 bases are a match to TRBD1. This CDR3 has 14 amino acids. The germline CDR1 and CDR2 sequences are SGHTA and FQGNSA. The J segment lost 5 bases and the V segment lost 4 bases, leaving 3 bases of the junction unmatched.

V usage is TRBV5-1 and J usage is TRBJ2-7; 13 bases are a match to TRBD2. CDR1 SGHRS and CDR2 YFSETQ come from the germline V gene. The CDR3 contains 15 residues. V trimming: 4 bases; J trimming: 2 bases; junction bases outside the gene matches: 3. The CDR3 protein is CASSAGLAGPYEQYF. DNA for the CDR3: TGCGCCAGCAGCGCGGGACTAGCGGGGCCCTACGAGCAGTACTTC.

This clone was seen a few times. This sequence joins TRBV30 and TRBJ1-2, with a tentative D call TRBD1 (6 bases). Deletions cut 8 bases from V and 8 bases from J, with 15 bases between. Looked up from germline, CDR1 is GTSNPN and CDR2 is SVGIG (reference sequence). This CDR3 contains 11 residues. The CDR3 DNA reads TGTGCCGGAAGTACAGGGTTCGGCTACACCTTC. It encodes CAGSTGFGYTF.

The rearrangement joins TRBV6-1 to TRBJ1-2, with D possibly matching TRBD1 (6 bases). CDR3 size: 12 residues. Germline V lookup: CDR1 MNHNS, CDR2 SASEGT. V was shortened by 9 bases and J by 4 bases, with 12 bases between the two germline ends. As DNA, the CDR3 is TGTGCCAGTACCCGGGACATCTATGGCTACACCTTC. Protein product: CASTRDIYGYTF.

The chain employs TRBV11-2 and TRBJ2-5; TRBD1 is a possible D gene (6 bases). The CDR3 has 14 residues. Germline-derived CDR1 and CDR2 are SGHAT and FQNNGV. The V end lost 1 base, the J end lost 5 bases, and 11 bases lay between the germline ends. The CDR3, as DNA: TGTGCCAGCAGCTTAGTAGGGGGTTGGGAGACCCAGTACTTC. Translating it yields CASSLVGGWETQYF.

The chain joins TRBV7-2 to TRBJ2-5; D is possibly TRBD2 (5 bases). Trimming left V 0 bases short and J 7 bases short, with 15 bases between. Germline V lookup: CDR1 SGHTA, CDR2 FQGNSA. The CDR3 is 15 amino acids. The CDR3 coding sequence is TGTGCCAGCAGCTTAGCGGTTCCGCCTGGAGGGACCCAGTACTTC. It yields the protein CASSLAVPPGGTQYF.

V usage is TRBV19 and J usage is TRBJ1-1; perhaps TRBD1 as D (5 bases). V was cut by 6 bases and J by 5 bases, with 13 bases left in between. Germline CDR1 and CDR2: LNHDA and SQIVND (reference sequence). The CDR3 has 13 residues. The CDR3 nucleotides are TGTGCCAGTAGGAATATACGGGGGACTGAAGCTTTCTTT. It encodes CASRNIRGTEAFF.

The V and J genes are TRBV7-9 and TRBJ2-5; 7 positions match TRBD1. The J call may be incorrect, as the DNA end agrees better with TRBJ2-7. The germline CDR1 and CDR2 sequences are SEHNR and FQNEAQ (reference sequence). This CDR3 region has 12 residues. CDR3 in DNA: TGTGCCAGCAGCATCGGGACAGCCGAGCAGTACTTC. Its protein is CASSIGTAEQYF.

This clone was recorded a few times. The V and J genes are TRBV19 and TRBJ1-1; D remains unclear. The V end was cut by 3 bases, the J end by 0 bases, with 11 bases between. This CDR3 is built from 15 residues. Germline V gene data show CDR1 as LNHDA and CDR2 as SQIVND (reference sequence). CDR3 protein: CASSIGPVLNTEAFF. CDR3 DNA sequence: TGTGCCAGTAGTATTGGGCCGGTCTTGAACACTGAAGCTTTCTTT.

The rearrangement uses TRBV7-9 and TRBJ1-1, with D possibly being TRBD1 (5 bases). Germline CDR1 reads SEHNR; CDR2 reads FQNEAQ (reference sequence). CDR3 length: 14 residues. Trimming cost V 5 bases and J 4 bases, with 14 bases left between them. The CDR3 here is CASSLRGIITEAFF. The CDR3 DNA reads as TGTGCCAGCAGCCTAAGGGGAATAATCACTGAAGCTTTCTTT.

The genes are TRBV5-1 and TRBJ2-3; D ambiguous. There are 15 residues in the CDR3. Trimming removed 0 bases at V and 0 bases at J, with 8 bases between. Germline CDR1 reads SGHRS; CDR2 reads YFSETQ. CDR3 sequence (DNA): TGCGCCAGCAGCTTGGCCGAGGTGAGCACAGATACGCAGTATTTT. Translating it yields CASSLAEVSTDTQYF.

This clone was observed once. This chain links TRBV19 with TRBJ2-3, with 9 bases matching TRBD2. V was clipped by 5 bases and J by 0 bases; unmatched bases: 6. CDR3 length: 16 amino acids. Per germline, CDR1 LNHDA and CDR2 SQIVND (reference sequence). The CDR3 DNA reads TGTGCCAGTAGTCGGAGGCGGGAGGGGAGCACAGATACGCAGTATTTT. This encodes CASSRRREGSTDTQYF.

The chain recombines TRBV5-1 with TRBJ1-4; 7 positions agree with TRBD1. The length of the CDR3 is 17 residues. Germline loops: CDR1 SGHRS, CDR2 YFSETQ. With V trimmed by 4 bases and J by 2 bases, 11 bases remained unmatched. In DNA, the CDR3 is TGCGCCAGCAGCCGCGGGACAGCAGCCATGACTAATGAAAAACTGTTTTTT. This translates into CASSRGTAAMTNEKLFF.